One sample yielded the 22 T cell receptor beta chains listed below, sequenced in a study of post-analysis software for immune sequencing data. Findings of the study overall: Controls showed lower frequencies than patients for roughly five TRBV segments, and TRBV5-6, TRBV5-1 and TRBV20-1 were among these.

Unique molecular identifiers featured in each of the TCR beta cDNA libraries. MiXCR was run by TCRdb on the PCR reads, yielding one entry per CDR3 protein. The sample holds about 540,000 distinct CDR3 sequences; about a third are singletons and the top ten take approximately 6%. No cognate antigen is known for these TCRs. Sequencing was done on a sample of blood. Receptors originate from a girl aged 2 to 17 with multiple sclerosis.

The rearrangement joins TRBV6-1 to TRBJ2-2; 8 positions agree with TRBD2. There are 18 residues in the CDR3. V gave up 8 bases and J gave up 6 bases; unmatched junction bases: 20. Germline V gene lookup returns CDR1 MNHNS and CDR2 SASEGT. Written as DNA, the CDR3 is TGTGCCAGCGCCTCCCCCTGGCAGAGAGCGGGGGCTTCCGGGGAGCTGTTTTTT. It yields the protein CASASPWQRAGASGELFF.

This clonotype was found once. The rearrangement joins TRBV29-1 to TRBJ2-2, with D possibly matching TRBD2 (5 bases). Trimming shortened V by 2 bases and J by 6 bases, and 10 bases separated the two germline ends. Germline CDR1 reads SQVTM; CDR2 reads ANQGSEA. The CDR3 is 13 amino acids. CDR3 coding DNA: TGCAGCGTTGAAAGGCCGGGATCCGGGGAGCTGTTTTTT. Translated, it gives CSVERPGSGELFF.

This clonotype turned up a few times. The V call is TRBV11-3, the J call TRBJ2-5; TRBD2 matches 14 bases. V lost 1 base, J lost 3 bases, and 4 bases stayed unmatched. This CDR3 is 17 amino acids long. Germline values: CDR1 SGHNT, CDR2 YENEEA. CDR3 DNA sequence: TGTGCCAGCAGCTTAGGAAGGGGACTAGCGGGGGAAGAGACCCAGTACTTC. Its protein is CASSLGRGLAGEETQYF. Full variable domain (remainder filled in from reference TRBV11-3 and TRBJ2-5): EAGVVQSPRYKIIEKKQPVAFWCNPISGHNTLYWYLQNLGQGPELLIRYENEEAVDDSQLPKDRFSAERLKGVDSTLKIQPAELGDSAVYLCASSLGRGLAGEETQYFGPGTRLLVL.

V and J are TRBV29-1 and TRBJ2-3, with TRBD2 identical over 7 bases. The CDR3 contains 15 residues. V was pared by 3 bases and J by 5 bases, with 11 bases of the junction left unmatched. Looked up from germline, CDR1 is SQVTM and CDR2 is ANQGSEA. The CDR3 here is CSVDHRSGARDTQYF. Written as DNA, the CDR3 is TGCAGCGTTGATCACAGGAGCGGGGCTAGAGATACGCAGTATTTT.

This clonotype was seen more than once but under ten times. This chain uses TRBV12-3 or TRBV12-4 with TRBJ1-3; no reliable D call. Deletions cut 2 bases from V and 7 bases from J, with 3 bases between. CDR3 length equals 11 residues. The CDR3 sequence is CASSLQNTIYF. The CDR3 region has the DNA TGTGCCAGCAGTTTACAGAACACCATATATTTT.

V usage is TRBV14 and J usage is TRBJ2-7; D is uncertain. The CDR3 has 16 residues. V shed 1 base and J shed 2 bases, with 15 bases lying between them. Germline V lookup: CDR1 SGHDN, CDR2 FVKESK. In DNA form, the CDR3 reads TGTGCCAGCAGCCAAGTTAGTGTGCTCCAACCCTACGAGCAGTACTTC. Protein sequence: CASSQVSVLQPYEQYF.

The rearrangement joins TRBV5-8 to TRBJ2-3; 11 bases match TRBD2. With V trimmed by 0 bases and J by 2 bases, 8 bases remained unmatched. CDR1 is SGHTS and CDR2 is YDEGEE in the germline V gene. The CDR3 sequence is 18 residues long. The CDR3 reads CASSLEWGLAANTDTQYF. The CDR3, as DNA: TGTGCCAGCAGCTTGGAGTGGGGACTAGCGGCGAACACAGATACGCAGTATTTT. The whole variable domain, filled in from reference TRBV5-8 and TRBJ2-3, reads EAGVTQSPTHLIKTRGQQATLRCSPISGHTSVYWYQQALGLGLQFLLWYDEGEERNRGNFPPRFSGRQFPNYSSELNVNALELEDSALYLCASSLEWGLAANTDTQYFGPGTRLTVL.

V usage is TRBV20-1 and J usage is TRBJ2-3; 7 nucleotides match TRBD2. The CDR3 covers 16 residues. The V gene end was trimmed by 0 bases and the J gene end by 6 bases; junction bases not matched to a gene: 12. CDR1 is DFQATT and CDR2 is SNEGSKA in the germline V gene (reference sequence). For the CDR3, the DNA is TGCAGTGCTAGAGATGGGGCTAGCGGATCATCGGATACGCAGTATTTT. It specifies CSARDGASGSSDTQYF.

Only a few counts were recorded for this clonotype. The CDR3 sequence: CSAADTNYGYTF. DNA for the CDR3: TGCAGCGCTGCGGACACGAACTATGGCTACACCTTC. This rearrangement joins TRBV29-1 to TRBJ1-2, with D possibly being TRBD1 (5 bases). Germline CDR1 and CDR2: SQVTM and ANQGSEA. The CDR3 spans 12 residues. V was pared by 7 bases and J by 2 bases, with 11 bases between.

The J gene is TRBJ2-5, the V gene TRBV6-1, with D possibly matching TRBD2 (5 bases). Trimming shortened V by 6 bases and J by 5 bases, and 13 bases separated the two germline ends. This CDR3 has 13 residues. Germline V gene lookup returns CDR1 MNHNS and CDR2 SASEGT. The CDR3 spells CASSEGSTETQYF. The CDR3 DNA follows: TGTGCCAGCAGCGAGGGCAGCACTGAGACCCAGTACTTC.

The chain links TRBV18 to TRBJ1-2, with 8 bases that match TRBD1. CDR1 and CDR2 from the germline V gene are KGHSH and LQKENI. V shed 3 bases, J shed 7 bases, and the junction held 7 bases outside the gene matches. The CDR3 loop spans 14 amino acids. DNA of the CDR3: TGTGCCAGCTCACCGGGACAGGACCAGGGTGGCTACACCTTC. Its translation: CASSPGQDQGGYTF.

The sample holds a few counts of this clonotype. V and J are TRBV9 and TRBJ2-1; 10 bases are a match to TRBD2. Germline V gene sequence: CDR1 SGDLS, CDR2 YYNGEE. V trimming: 4 bases; J trimming: 10 bases; junction bases outside the gene matches: 14. The CDR3 loop spans 16 amino acids. In nucleotides, the CDR3 is TGTGCCAGCAGCACAGGCCCTAGCGGGGGCTCGGCGGAGCAGTTCTTC. Translated: CASSTGPSGGSAEQFF.

This clonotype came up a few times. V is TRBV6-5 and J is TRBJ2-3; D is unresolved. CDR1 and CDR2 from the germline V gene are MNHEY and SVGAGI. With 3 bases removed from V and 0 bases from J, the gap between germline ends came to 10 bases. This CDR3 contains 15 residues. The CDR3 here is CASSYWGSSTDTQYF. As DNA, the CDR3 is TGTGCCAGCAGTTATTGGGGTTCTAGCACAGATACGCAGTATTTT.

V usage is TRBV7-9 and J usage is TRBJ1-2; perhaps TRBD1 as D (6 bases). The CDR3 is 15 amino acids. Trimming removed 3 bases from V and 6 bases from J, with 17 bases in between. Germline-derived CDR1 and CDR2 are SEHNR and FQNEAQ (reference sequence). The CDR3 loop reads CASSLGNGGRDGYTF. CDR3 coding DNA: TGTGCCAGCAGCTTGGGGAACGGGGGGCGAGATGGCTACACCTTC.

This clonotype was counted between two and nine times. The gene calls are TRBV27 and TRBJ2-5; no reliable D call. This CDR3 is 13 amino acids long. Trimming cost V 3 bases and J 3 bases, with 8 bases left between them. Germline CDR1 MNHEY, CDR2 SMNVEV (reference sequence). The CDR3, as DNA: TGTGCCAGCAGTTTCGGCAATGAAGAGACCCAGTACTTC. Protein sequence: CASSFGNEETQYF.

The chain carries TRBV28 and TRBJ1-5; D not resolved. Germline CDR1 and CDR2: MDHEN and SYDVKM. The CDR3 spans 15 residues. Trimming cost V 2 bases and J 0 bases, with 8 bases left between them. The CDR3 DNA is TGTGCCAGCAGTTTAGCCCCGACTAGCAATCAGCCCCAGCATTTT. This gives the protein CASSLAPTSNQPQHF.

The chain joins TRBV5-1 to TRBJ2-1, with a weak D call TRBD1 (6 bases). Germline CDR1 is SGHRS and CDR2 is YFSETQ. This CDR3 is 16 amino acids long. Trimming took off 10 bases at V and 4 bases at J, with 24 bases between the two ends. The CDR3 loop is CAGDFRGTGYYNEQFF. The CDR3 DNA follows: TGCGCCGGAGATTTTAGGGGAACAGGGTATTACAATGAGCAGTTCTTC. Supplemented by reference TRBV5-1 and TRBJ2-1, the full variable domain reads KAGVTQTPRYLIKTRGQQVTLSCSPISGHRSVSWYQQTPGQGLQFLFEYFSETQRNKGNFPGRFSGRQFSNSRSEMNVSTLELGDSALYLCAGDFRGTGYYNEQFFGPGTRLTVL.

The J gene is TRBJ1-5, the V gene TRBV10-3, with D perhaps matching TRBD1 (6 bases). The CDR3 totals 15 residues. Deletions cut 3 bases from V and 1 base from J, with 10 bases between. Per the germline V gene, CDR1 is ENHRY and CDR2 is SYGVKD. CDR3: CAISDRGRSNQPQHF. For the CDR3, the DNA is TGTGCCATCAGTGACAGGGGTAGAAGCAATCAGCCCCAGCATTTT.

CDR3 bases: TGCGCCAGCACCCGGGCGGGGGCGAGAGAGCAGTACTTC. Protein sequence: CASTRAGAREQYF. This chain links TRBV5-1 with TRBJ2-7, with a weak D call TRBD2 (7 bases). CDR3 length equals 13 residues. From germline, CDR1 is SGHRS and CDR2 YFSETQ. Trimming cost V 6 bases and J 7 bases, with 17 bases left between them.

This clonotype was found a few times. V gene TRBV14 combines with J gene TRBJ2-5, with a tentative D call TRBD2 (5 bases). This CDR3 region has 14 residues. Germline-derived CDR1 and CDR2 are SGHDN and FVKESK. Between the trimmed V and J ends, which lost 4 bases and 10 bases, there was a span of 19 bases. The CDR3 sequence: CASSPYGRGRIQYF. The CDR3 region has the DNA TGTGCCAGCAGCCCCTACGGCCGGGGAAGGATCCAGTACTTC.

This clonotype was detected only a few times. V usage is TRBV2 and J usage is TRBJ2-3; 8 bases are a match to TRBD1. The CDR3 extends over 16 amino acids. The V segment lost 8 bases and the J segment 0 bases; nucleotides outside the gene matches: 10. CDR1 and CDR2 from the germline V gene are SNHLY and FYNNEI. For the CDR3, the DNA is TGTGCCAGCGGGGATCGGACAGGGTCGAGCACAGATACGCAGTATTTT. Its protein product is CASGDRTGSSTDTQYF.

In its sample, this clonotype was seen a few times. The chain employs TRBV20-1 and TRBJ1-5; 7 bases map to TRBD1. Unmatched junction bases numbered 5, after V lost 6 bases and J lost 0 bases. CDR3 length: 14 amino acids. Per germline, CDR1 DFQATT and CDR2 SNEGSKA (reference sequence). CDR3 coding DNA: TGCAGTGCCCTGGACAGGAATAGCAATCAGCCCCAGCATTTT. Amino acid sequence: CSALDRNSNQPQHF.